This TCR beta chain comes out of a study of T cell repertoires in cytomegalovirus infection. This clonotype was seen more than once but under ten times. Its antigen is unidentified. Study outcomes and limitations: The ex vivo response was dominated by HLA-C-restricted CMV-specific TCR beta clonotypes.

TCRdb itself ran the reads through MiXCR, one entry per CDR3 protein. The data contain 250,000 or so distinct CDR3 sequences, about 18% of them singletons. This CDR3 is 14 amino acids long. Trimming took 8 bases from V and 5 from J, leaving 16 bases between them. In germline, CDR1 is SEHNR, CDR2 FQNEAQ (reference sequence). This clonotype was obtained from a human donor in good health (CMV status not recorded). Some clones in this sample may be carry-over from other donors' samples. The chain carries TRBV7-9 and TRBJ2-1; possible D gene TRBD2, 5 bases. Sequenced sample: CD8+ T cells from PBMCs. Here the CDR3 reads CASLRSQTNNEQFF. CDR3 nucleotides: TGTGCCAGCCTCCGATCACAGACTAACAATGAGCAGTTCTTC.